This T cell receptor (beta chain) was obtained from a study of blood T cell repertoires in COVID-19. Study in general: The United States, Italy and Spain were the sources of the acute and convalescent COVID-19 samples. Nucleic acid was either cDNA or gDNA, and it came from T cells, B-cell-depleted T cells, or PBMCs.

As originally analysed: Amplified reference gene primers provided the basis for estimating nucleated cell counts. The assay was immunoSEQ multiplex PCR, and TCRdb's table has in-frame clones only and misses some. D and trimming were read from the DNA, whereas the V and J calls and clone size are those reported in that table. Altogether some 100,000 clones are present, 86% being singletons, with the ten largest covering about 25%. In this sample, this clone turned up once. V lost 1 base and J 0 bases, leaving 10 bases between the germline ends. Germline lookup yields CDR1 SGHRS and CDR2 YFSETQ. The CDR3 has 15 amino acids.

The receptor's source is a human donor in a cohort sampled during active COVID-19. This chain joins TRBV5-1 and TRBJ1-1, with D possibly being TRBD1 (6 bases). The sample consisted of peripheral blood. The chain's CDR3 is CASSLMTGLNTEAFF. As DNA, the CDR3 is TGCGCCAGCAGCTTGATGACAGGCTTGAACACTGAAGCTTTCTTT.